This TCR beta chain was sequenced in a study of T cells in Graves' hyperthyroidism and ophthalmopathy. Study conclusions and caveats: In validation, the model predicted ophthalmopathy. These predictions came a median roughly 6.5 months before onset.

This clonotype showed up just a few times. The target antigen is unknown. Amplified TCR beta CDR3 regions came from RNA transcripts. In the first-round RT-PCR of the TCR CDR3, the HTBI primer set was used. TCRdb called the multiplex PCR reads again in MiXCR, with one record for every CDR3 protein. The sample has hundreds of thousands of distinct CDR3 sequences, about 20% seen once. This sequence originates from a woman aged 70-85 years with Graves' ophthalmopathy. Sample: blood.

CDR3 sequence (DNA): TGCAGTGCCTTCCGGGACAGGGATCACCCTTCTAACTATGGCTACACCTTC. Protein: CSAFRDRDHPSNYGYTF. The chain is built from TRBV20-1 and TRBJ1-2; 9 positions match TRBD1. Germline-derived CDR1 and CDR2 are DFQATT and SNEGSKA (reference sequence). The CDR3 totals 17 residues. V lost 6 bases and J lost 0; bases outside the gene matches: 14.